What follows are 17 T cell receptor beta chains derived from one specimen sequenced in a study of blood T cell repertoires in COVID-19 (dated by TCRdb to the early 2020s). Libraries were prepared through the immunoSEQ multiplex PCR assay. The table comes from immuneACCESS by way of TCRdb, which keeps in-frame sequences with V and J called. Part of the clones is missing from these tables; in studies checked, under half for an unresolved V gene and the rest for unknown reasons. The sample table lists over 200,000 clones, around 90% of them with a count of one. The ten largest clones take up 1.2% of the sample. Material for sequencing was PBMCs or T cells enriched from blood (not recorded which). These receptors all come from a man aged 25 to 40 who had recovered from COVID-19.

The rearrangement joins TRBV19 to TRBJ2-1; D call uncertain. This CDR3 has 17 residues. Trimming took 4 bases from V and 2 from J, leaving 18 bases between them. Germline CDR1 LNHDA, CDR2 SQIVND (reference sequence). The CDR3 here is CASSTSMLVSTYNEQFF. The CDR3, as DNA: TGTGCCAGTAGTACCTCAATGTTAGTAAGTACCTACAATGAGCAGTTCTTC. Combining the CDR3 with reference TRBV19 and TRBJ2-1 gives the whole variable domain DGGITQSPKYLFRKEGQNVTLSCEQNLNHDAMYWYRQDPGQGLRLIYYSQIVNDFQKGDIAEGYSVSREKKESFPLTVTSAQKNPTAFYLCASSTSMLVSTYNEQFFGPGTRLTVL.

The rearrangement joins TRBV5-1 to TRBJ1-3, with 7 bases identical to TRBD1. V lost 1 base to trimming and J lost 4 bases; unmatched junction nucleotides: 2. Germline CDR1 and CDR2: SGHRS and YFSETQ. The CDR3 extends over 14 amino acids. The CDR3 DNA reads as TGCGCCAGCAGCTTGCTACAGGGGGGAAACACCATATATTTT. This sequence encodes CASSLLQGGNTIYF.

A note on this clone: Additional DNA sequences in this sample encode the identical CDR3. The rearrangement links TRBV28 to TRBJ1-2; 9 bases map to TRBD1. V trimming: 6 bases; J trimming: 4 bases; junction bases outside the gene matches: 3. The CDR3 loop spans 13 amino acids. Germline assignment: CDR1 MDHEN and CDR2 SYDVKM. CDR3 DNA: TGTGCCAGCAGCCTGGACAGGGGCTATGGCTACACCTTC. This gives the protein CASSLDRGYGYTF.

The V gene is TRBV3-1 (or the pseudogene TRBV3-2), the J gene TRBJ2-5, with 7 bases aligning to TRBD2. V shed 1 base and J 2 bases; nucleotides not matched to a gene: 4. Germline lookup yields CDR1 LGHDT and CDR2 YNNKEL (reference sequence). The CDR3 spans 15 residues. The CDR3 DNA sequence: TGTGCCAGCAGCCAAGTCTTCGGGGGGCAAGAGACCCAGTACTTC. Its protein is CASSQVFGGQETQYF.

The V and J genes are TRBV2 and TRBJ2-7; 7 bases align to TRBD2. Germline CDR1 SNHLY, CDR2 FYNNEI. The CDR3 runs to 13 residues. V lost 7 bases to trimming and J lost 6 bases; unmatched junction nucleotides: 9. This CDR3 is CASIGEGRGEQYF. In DNA form, the CDR3 reads TGTGCCAGCATAGGGGAGGGTCGTGGCGAGCAGTACTTC.

This chain uses TRBV3-1 (or the pseudogene TRBV3-2) with TRBJ2-7, with D tentatively TRBD1 (6 bases). With 0 bases removed from V and 3 bases from J, the gap between germline ends came to 12 bases. The germline V gene has CDR1 LGHDT and CDR2 YNNKEL (reference sequence). The CDR3 is 15 amino acids. The CDR3 DNA sequence: TGTGCCAGCAGCCAAGAGGTGGGGACACTCTACGAGCAGTACTTC. Amino acids: CASSQEVGTLYEQYF.

This chain uses TRBV7-9 with TRBJ2-1; 10 positions match TRBD1. Unmatched junction bases numbered 6, after V lost 6 bases and J lost 4 bases. The CDR3 has 15 residues. CDR1 is SEHNR and CDR2 is FQNEAQ in the germline V gene (reference sequence). Written as DNA, the CDR3 is TGTGCCAGCAGTACCGGGACAGGGGCGTACAATGAGCAGTTCTTC. As protein: CASSTGTGAYNEQFF.

The chain uses TRBV4-2 and TRBJ1-1, with D possibly TRBD1 on 5 matching bases. The CDR3 sequence is 15 residues long. Germline V gene lookup returns CDR1 LGHNA and CDR2 YNFKEQ. Trimming cost V 0 bases and J 6 bases, with 14 bases left between them. The CDR3 spells CASSQDGAGRSEAFF. The CDR3 nucleotides are TGTGCCAGCAGCCAAGACGGGGCAGGGAGGTCTGAAGCTTTCTTT.

This sequence joins TRBV10-2 and TRBJ2-7; the D gene is possibly TRBD2 (6 bases). The CDR3 covers 14 residues. From germline, CDR1 is WSHSY and CDR2 SAAADI. The V and J ends lost 6 bases and 4 bases respectively, with 16 bases between them. The CDR3 nucleotides are TGCGCCAGCAGGACCGGGACTGCTTCGTACGAGCAGTACTTC. Translated: CASRTGTASYEQYF.

The chain carries TRBV28 and TRBJ1-5; 8 bases map to TRBD1. J was trimmed by 3 bases and V by 7 bases; bases with no gene match: 11. This CDR3 has 16 amino acids. Germline loops: CDR1 MDHEN, CDR2 SYDVKM. CDR3 loop: CASTSPKQGVNQPQHF. The CDR3 DNA follows: TGTGCCAGCACCTCTCCAAAACAGGGGGTCAATCAGCCCCAGCATTTT.

V gene TRBV5-1 combines with J gene TRBJ1-3; the D gene is possibly TRBD1 (6 bases). Germline values: CDR1 SGHRS, CDR2 YFSETQ. V lost 0 bases to trimming and J lost 4 bases, with 14 bases between them. This CDR3 is built from 16 residues. DNA of the CDR3: TGCGCCAGCAGCTTGGTCGGGACATATTTAGGAAACACCATATATTTT. Protein: CASSLVGTYLGNTIYF.

In its sample, this clone is medium-sized. At the DNA level, this CDR3 is encoded by other sequences in the same sample as well. The chain carries TRBV6-4 and TRBJ2-1, with TRBD2 identical over 10 bases. The CDR3 consists of 16 residues. Losses at the gene ends were 2 bases for V and 3 bases for J; bases not matched to a gene: 4. The germline V gene has CDR1 MRHNA and CDR2 SNTAGT. The CDR3 spells CASSDRASGGYNEQFF. The CDR3 DNA reads TGTGCCAGCAGTGACAGGGCTAGCGGGGGCTACAATGAGCAGTTCTTC.

The chain links TRBV4-3 to TRBJ1-1; D perhaps matches TRBD1 (6 bases). This CDR3 comprises 16 residues. Trimming took 1 base from V and 0 from J, leaving 12 bases between them. CDR1 is LGHNA, CDR2 YSLEER, per germline. The CDR3 reads CASSQVHWGLNTEAFF. The CDR3, as DNA: TGCGCCAGCAGCCAAGTTCATTGGGGGCTGAACACTGAAGCTTTCTTT.

The J gene is TRBJ2-5, the V gene TRBV5-4; the D gene is possibly TRBD2 (5 bases). Germline V gene sequence: CDR1 SGHNT, CDR2 YYREEE (reference sequence). The V and J ends lost 0 bases and 5 bases respectively, with 8 bases between them. The CDR3 runs to 13 residues. The CDR3 bases are TGTGCCAGCAGCTTGGGACTATGGGAGACCCAGTACTTC. Residues: CASSLGLWETQYF.

This rearrangement joins TRBV6-5 to TRBJ1-1; maybe TRBD1 (6 bases). Trimming took off 6 bases at V and 10 bases at J, with 15 bases between the two ends. CDR1 and CDR2 from the germline V gene are MNHEY and SVGAGI. CDR3 size: 12 residues. The CDR3 loop is CASSVGQFPAFF. The CDR3 DNA reads TGTGCCAGCAGCGTAGGACAGTTCCCAGCTTTCTTT.

The rearrangement joins TRBV21-1 to TRBJ2-3; the table calls TRBD1, which could not be checked here. TRBV21-1 is classified as a pseudogene. There are 15 residues in the CDR3. The CDR3 sequence is CASSKVDRDLYTQYF. The CDR3 nucleotides read TGTGCCAGCAGCAAAGTGGACAGAGACTTATATACGCAGTATTTT.

The chain has TRBV19 and TRBJ1-5; 8 nucleotides match TRBD1. CDR1 is LNHDA and CDR2 is SQIVND in the germline V gene (reference sequence). The CDR3 is 21 residues long. The J segment lost 0 bases and the V segment lost 3 bases, leaving 19 bases of the junction unmatched. The CDR3 sequence is CASSIHRTGSQHHDSNQPQHF. As DNA, the CDR3 is TGTGCCAGTAGTATCCATAGGACAGGGAGTCAACACCACGATAGCAATCAGCCCCAGCATTTT.